This T cell receptor (beta chain) was identified during a study of beta chain features in type 1 diabetes. Study-level points and caveats: All four CD4+ subsets of Type 1 diabetes patients contained TCRB CDR3s that were moderately but significantly shorter. The study notes PCR might favor shorter templates equally in patients and controls.

Turning to this clone: Its matching antigen is unknown.

Reverse transcribing all isolated RNA meant expressed TCRB transcripts were sequenced. Using immunoSEQ multiplex PCR, the repertoire was profiled, and TCRdb retains in-frame clones only, with some absent. The table shows nearly 700,000 clones, with under 15% occurring only once. The receptor comes from a man aged 18 to 35 with type 1 diabetes. Sequencing was done on a sample of naive CD4+ T cells from blood.

The CDR3 sequence: CASSGQMTQLNTEAFF. Here the CDR3 DNA reads TGTGCCAGCAGTGGGCAGATGACACAGTTGAACACTGAAGCTTTCTTT. This chain joins TRBV6-1 and TRBJ1-1; D gene uncertain. The CDR3 runs to 16 residues. Trimming removed 4 bases at V and 0 bases at J, with 15 bases between. Germline CDR1 reads MNHNS; CDR2 reads SASEGT.